This T cell receptor (beta chain) was identified during a study of long-term antiretroviral therapy in people with HIV. Findings and limits, study-wide: Every time point showed a repertoire led by clones expanded before ART.

Trimming left V 8 bases short and J 5 bases short, with 18 bases between. The length of the CDR3 is 14 residues. The germline V gene has CDR1 MNHEY and CDR2 SVGAGI. immunoSEQ v3.0 was run at survey level. Using immunoSEQ multiplex PCR, the repertoire was profiled, and TCRdb retains in-frame clones only, with some absent. The sample has about 32,000 clones; over 75% are singletons. About this clone itself: Its antigen remains unknown.

The receptor was isolated from a man aged 18 to 35 with HIV. The source material was unsorted PBMCs, sampled about 3.3 years after starting antiretroviral therapy. J is TRBJ1-2 and V is TRBV6-5; D is unclear. The CDR3 DNA reads as TGTGCCAGCGGGTCCCTCCCCTCGACATATGGCTACACCTTC. Translating gives CASGSLPSTYGYTF.